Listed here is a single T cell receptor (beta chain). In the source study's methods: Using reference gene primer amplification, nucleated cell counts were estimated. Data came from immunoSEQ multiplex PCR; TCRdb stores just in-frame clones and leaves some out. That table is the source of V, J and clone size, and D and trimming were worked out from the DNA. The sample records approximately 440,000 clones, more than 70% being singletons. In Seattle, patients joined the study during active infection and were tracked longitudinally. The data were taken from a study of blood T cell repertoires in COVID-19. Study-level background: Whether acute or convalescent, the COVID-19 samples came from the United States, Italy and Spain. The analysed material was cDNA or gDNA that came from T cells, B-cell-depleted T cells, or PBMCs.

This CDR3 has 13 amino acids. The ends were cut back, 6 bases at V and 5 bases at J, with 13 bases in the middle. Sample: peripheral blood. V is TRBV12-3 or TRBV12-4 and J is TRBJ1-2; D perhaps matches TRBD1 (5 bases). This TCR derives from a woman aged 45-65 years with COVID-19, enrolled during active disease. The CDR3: CASSRPTGYGYTF. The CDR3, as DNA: TGTGCCAGCAGCCGACCAACAGGATATGGCTACACCTTC.